The 24 T cell receptor beta chains reported below all come from one sample, sequenced in a study of tumor-infiltrating lymphocytes in primary liver carcinoma. With roughly 0.5 ug total RNA as template and a constant-region primer, TCR beta cDNA was made. TCR beta libraries came from three nested multiplex PCR rounds using slightly modified ARM-PCR. PCR rounds one and two used TRBV1-TRBV30 forward primers with a C-beta reverse primer for roughly 10 cycles each. TCRdb reprocessed the multiplex PCR reads via MiXCR and lists one record per CDR3 protein. The top ten hold 9% of the sample, which has about 300,000 distinct CDR3 sequences, 65% seen once. The researchers obtained blood RNA from unsorted whole blood and also extracted germline DNA. The sequencing sample was made of peripheral blood. These receptors all stem from a man between 35 and 55 years old with primary liver carcinoma and hepatitis B virus infection.

The chain uses TRBV5-4 and TRBJ2-7; 12 bases are shared with TRBD2. V lost 4 bases to trimming and J lost 4 bases; unmatched junction nucleotides: 6. From germline, CDR1 is SGHNT and CDR2 YYREEE (reference sequence). There are 15 residues in the CDR3. The CDR3 DNA reads TGTGCCAGCAGCCACATAGGACTAGCGGGATACGAGCAGTACTTC. Translating gives CASSHIGLAGYEQYF.

Remarks on this clonotype: This clone may be a read error of a much larger clone one base away. The chain has TRBV6-6 and TRBJ2-7; D perhaps matches TRBD2 (6 bases). This CDR3 is 12 amino acids long. Germline V gene sequence: CDR1 MNHNY, CDR2 SVGAGI (reference sequence). V dropped 10 bases and J dropped 5 bases, with 15 bases sitting between them. CDR3 region: CANSPGVNEQYF. The CDR3 DNA reads TGTGCCAACAGCCCGGGGGTGAACGAGCAGTACTTC.

Points on this clonotype: This clone may be a read error of a much larger clone one base away. The chain recombines TRBV6-6 with TRBJ2-1, with D tentatively TRBD2 (7 bases). The germline gives CDR1 MNHNY, CDR2 SVGAGI (reference sequence). The length of the CDR3 is 12 residues. CDR3 amino acids: CASNPGGNEKFF. The CDR3 bases are TGTGCCAGCAATCCGGGGGGCAATGAGAAGTTCTTC.

Of note for this clonotype: One base away lies a much larger clone, so this may be a sequencing read error. The gene calls are TRBV29-1 and TRBJ2-5; 7 bases map to TRBD1. The length of the CDR3 is 13 residues. Germline trimming cut 6 bases from V and 3 bases from J; bases unmatched to any gene: 7. The germline CDR1 and CDR2 sequences are SQVTM and ANQGSEA. The DNA of the CDR3 is TGCAGCGTCGAGTCGGACAGGAAAGAGACCCAGTACTTC. This sequence encodes CSVESDRKETQYF.

In DNA, the CDR3 is TGTGCCATCAGTGCCAGGGGGAAAAACACTGAAGCTTTCTTT. Protein product: CAISARGKNTEAFF. This chain joins TRBV10-3 and TRBJ1-1; 7 bases are a match to TRBD1. The junction had 4 bases not matched to a gene; V was cut back by 4 bases and J by 2 bases. This CDR3 has 14 residues. Germline CDR1 reads ENHRY; CDR2 reads SYGVKD.

The chain carries TRBV29-1 and TRBJ2-3; 10 bases map to TRBD2. Germline trimming cut 6 bases from V and 14 bases from J; bases unmatched to any gene: 11. The CDR3 loop spans 12 amino acids. The germline CDR1 and CDR2 sequences are SQVTM and ANQGSEA. CDR3 DNA sequence: TGCAGCGTGTCAGCTAGCGGGAGCTCACGGTATTTT. This encodes CSVSASGSSRYF.

The chain joins TRBV7-9 to TRBJ2-5; 7 bases are shared with TRBD2. Germline V gives CDR1 SEHNR, CDR2 FQNEAQ (reference sequence). J lost 7 bases, V lost 8 bases, and 16 bases had no gene match. The CDR3 is 15 residues long. Written as DNA, the CDR3 is TGTGCCAGCGACCCCCCTAAACAGATAGCGGGGACCCAGTACTTC. It yields the protein CASDPPKQIAGTQYF.

As regards this clonotype: This may be a read error: a much more frequent sequence differs by one nucleotide. The chain recombines TRBV12-3 or TRBV12-4 with TRBJ2-7, with 11 bases that match TRBD2. CDR3 size: 15 residues. CDR3 sequence: CASSAGLAGSYGQYF. The CDR3 nucleotides read TGTGCCAGCAGTGCCGGACTAGCGGGTTCCTACGGGCAGTACTTC.

Comments on this clonotype: It may be a read error: a sequence one base away is much more abundant. V usage is TRBV4-3 and J usage is TRBJ2-1; D is perhaps TRBD2 (6 bases). In germline, CDR1 is LGHNA, CDR2 YSLEER. The CDR3 has 14 amino acids. The CDR3 nucleotides are TGCGACAGCAGCCAAAGGCGGGAAGGAAATGAGCAGTTCTTC. Translating gives CDSSQRREGNEQFF.

A word on this clonotype: With a much larger clone just one base away, this may be a read error. The missing conserved phenylalanine or tryptophan at the end of this CDR3 makes a read error likely. The chain joins TRBV5-5 to TRBJ2-7, with a possible D match to TRBD2 (7 bases). CDR3 length: 14 amino acids. Trimming left V 4 bases short and J 4 bases short, with 15 bases between. Per the germline V gene, CDR1 is SGHKS and CDR2 is YYEKEE (reference sequence). CDR3 nucleotide sequence: TGTGCCAGCAGCGTGACCCGGGGGGCGTACGAGCAGTACTCC. As protein: CASSVTRGAYEQYS.

Notes on this clonotype: Just one base apart from a much larger clone, this may be a read error. This chain uses TRBV29-1 with TRBJ2-3; a possible D gene is TRBD1 (6 bases). Trimming left V 6 bases short and J 3 bases short, with 19 bases between. The germline CDR1 and CDR2 sequences are SQVTM and ANQGSEA. The CDR3 sequence is 15 residues long. The CDR3 DNA reads as TGCAGCGTAGGACGGGACACTACTAGAACAGATACGCAGTATTTT. It is translated as CSVGRDTTRTDTQYF.

On this clonotype: A much larger clone lies one base from this, so it may be a read error. In DNA form, the CDR3 reads TGTGCCGGCAGTTACGACGGGCTGGATGAGCAGTTCTTC. It specifies CAGSYDGLDEQFF. The chain uses TRBV6-5 and TRBJ2-1; D is ambiguous. CDR3 length: 13 residues. CDR1 and CDR2 (germline): MNHEY, SVGAGI.

Details on this clonotype: The junction departs from germline at one end; a sequencing error may be responsible. The rearrangement uses TRBV7-8 and TRBJ1-5; D may be TRBD1 (5 bases). This CDR3 is 14 amino acids long. The germline V gene encodes CDR1 SGHVS and CDR2 FQNEAQ. CDR3 residues: CASSLGREQQPQHF. CDR3 DNA: TGTGCTAGCAGCTTAGGCAGGGAACAGCAGCCCCAGCATTTT.

This clonotype was seen at least ten times. The rearrangement links TRBV6-5 to TRBJ1-6; D not certain. Germline V lookup: CDR1 MNHEY, CDR2 SVGAGI. The V and J ends lost 2 bases and 9 bases respectively, with 11 bases between them. This CDR3 has 14 residues. The CDR3 sequence: CASSYEGHGSPLHF. The CDR3 DNA follows: TGTGCCAGCAGTTACGAGGGTCACGGTTCACCCCTCCACTTT.

This clonotype was observed many times. The chain recombines TRBV29-1 with TRBJ2-1; D possibly corresponds to TRBD2 (7 bases). This CDR3 comprises 16 residues. Trimming left V 6 bases short and J 1 base short, with 19 bases between. Looked up from germline, CDR1 is SQVTM and CDR2 is ANQGSEA. The CDR3 protein is CSVDLRGGRSYNEQFF. CDR3 nucleotides: TGCAGCGTAGATCTGCGCGGGGGCCGATCCTACAATGAGCAGTTCTTC.

The chain has TRBV28 and TRBJ2-7; 12 bases are shared with TRBD1. The CDR3 has 15 amino acids. The germline gives CDR1 MDHEN, CDR2 SYDVKM. V shed 6 bases, J shed 7 bases, and the junction held 10 bases outside the gene matches. This CDR3 reads CASSSSGTGGGEQYF. The CDR3 DNA reads TGTGCCAGCAGCTCCTCTGGGACAGGGGGCGGGGAGCAGTACTTC.

On this clonotype: A much bigger clone sits one base away, suggesting this may be a read error. The chain is built from TRBV11-2 and TRBJ2-2; 7 bases are a match to TRBD2. V lost 7 bases, J lost 7 bases, and 9 bases stayed unmatched. Germline CDR1 reads SGHAT; CDR2 reads FQNNGV. The length of the CDR3 is 14 residues. CDR3 amino acids: CASNGTGLIGELFF. CDR3 sequence (DNA): TGTGCCAGCAACGGGACGGGACTAATCGGGGAGCTGTTTTTT.

This rearrangement joins TRBV20-1 to TRBJ2-7; maybe TRBD1 (6 bases). V lost 1 base and J 7 bases, leaving 17 bases between the germline ends. Germline loops: CDR1 DFQATT, CDR2 SNEGSKA (reference sequence). CDR3 length: 14 amino acids. The CDR3 DNA sequence: TGCAGTGCTAGAGGTCAGGGGTTCTATGGGGAGCAGTACTTC. Protein: CSARGQGFYGEQYF.

The table lists this clonotype with many counts. This chain links TRBV5-6 with TRBJ2-7; 9 positions agree with TRBD2. V lost 0 bases, J lost 5 bases, and 9 bases stayed unmatched. This CDR3 contains 16 residues. The germline CDR1 and CDR2 sequences are SGHDT and YYEEEE. Written as DNA, the CDR3 is TGTGCCAGCAGCTTGGCCTGGCTAGCGGGAAGAAACGAGCAGTACTTC. It specifies CASSLAWLAGRNEQYF.

This clonotype was seen many times. The V and J genes are TRBV29-1 and TRBJ2-7; TRBD1 matches at 7 bases. The CDR3 consists of 14 residues. Per germline, CDR1 SQVTM and CDR2 ANQGSEA. With V trimmed by 4 bases and J by 0 bases, 6 bases remained unmatched. CDR3 DNA sequence: TGCAGCGTTGTGGGACAGCGGAGCTCCTACGAGCAGTACTTC. Translated: CSVVGQRSSYEQYF.

For this clonotype: One end of the junction fails to match germline, which may point to a read error. The rearrangement links TRBV12-3 or TRBV12-4 to TRBJ2-2; 11 bases are a match to TRBD2. The CDR3 length is 17 residues. CDR3 sequence (DNA): TGTGCCTGCAGTTTCCATAGCGGGGGGGCGTCCACCGGGGAGCTGTTTTTC. Its protein product is CACSFHSGGASTGELFF.

A remark on this clonotype: Being one base from a much bigger clone, this may be a read error. V is TRBV6-6 and J is TRBJ2-5, with TRBD1 as a possible D gene (5 bases). The germline V and J ends were trimmed by 2 bases and 5 bases, with 18 bases remaining between them. Germline CDR1 and CDR2: MNHNY and SVGAGI (reference sequence). The CDR3 has 16 amino acids. The CDR3 loop is CASSYKGQKSGETQYF. In nucleotides, the CDR3 is TGTGCCAGCAGTTACAAGGGTCAGAAGTCAGGGGAGACCCAGTACTTC.

Notes on this clonotype: This may be a read error, as it is one base from a much larger clone. CDR3 nucleotide sequence: TGCAGCGTTAACGAAGTGGTCGGGGATACGCAGTATTTT. Translated: CSVNEVVGDTQYF. V usage is TRBV29-1 and J usage is TRBJ2-3; D not certain. Germline lookup yields CDR1 SQVTM and CDR2 ANQGSEA. V was pared by 5 bases and J by 6 bases, with 15 bases between. The CDR3 spans 13 residues.

This rearrangement joins TRBV28 to TRBJ2-1; no clear D. Trimming stripped 4 bases from V and 9 bases from J, with 4 bases between. The CDR3 is 10 residues long. Germline-derived CDR1 and CDR2 are MDHEN and SYDVKM. CDR3 region: CASSYLEQFF. CDR3 DNA: TGTGCCAGCAGTTATCTTGAGCAGTTCTTC.